These 26 T cell receptor beta chains were all obtained from the same sample, sequenced in a study of CD8+ T cells in alopecia areata. Following extraction, RNA underwent reverse transcription to cDNA, which served as the sequencing template. Some clones are missing from TCRdb's copy, which holds only in-frame ones; the method was immunoSEQ multiplex PCR. The data hold about 190,000 clones, with 60% observed a single time. As to treatment: oral pan-JAK inhibitor, 5-10 mg twice daily. The sample was CD4+ T cells sorted from blood, taken at week 4, from a patient treated with tofacitinib. Every receptor here comes from a human donor with alopecia areata.

The V and J genes are TRBV29-1 and TRBJ1-2; D uncertain. The CDR3 loop spans 10 amino acids. Germline V lookup: CDR1 SQVTM, CDR2 ANQGSEA. Between the trimmed V and J ends, which lost 6 bases and 8 bases, there was a span of 10 bases. CDR3: CSVKGGGYTF. The DNA for the CDR3 is TGCAGCGTGAAGGGAGGGGGCTACACCTTC.

The gene calls are TRBV30 and TRBJ2-7; 10 nucleotides match TRBD1. After removal of 2 bases from V and 2 bases from J, the junction contained 12 bases not matched to a gene. Germline-derived CDR1 and CDR2 are GTSNPN and SVGIG (reference sequence). The CDR3 is made up of 17 amino acids. The DNA of the CDR3 is TGTGCCTGGAGTTCGTTGACCGATGACAGGGGGCCCTACGAGCAGTACTTC. It specifies CAWSSLTDDRGPYEQYF.

CDR3: CASSQGAVSGANVLTF. The CDR3 nucleotides read TGTGCCAGTAGTCAGGGGGCAGTGTCTGGGGCCAACGTCCTGACTTTC. The V and J genes are TRBV19 and TRBJ2-6, with 8 bases that match TRBD1. V dropped 5 bases and J dropped 1; count of bases not matched to a gene: 4. This CDR3 is 16 amino acids long. Germline V gives CDR1 LNHDA, CDR2 SQIVND (reference sequence).

CDR3: CATSRQQGFNEKLFF. CDR3 bases: TGTGCCACCAGCAGACAGCAGGGGTTTAACGAAAAACTGTTTTTT. V usage is TRBV15 and J usage is TRBJ1-4, with D possibly being TRBD1 (6 bases). V was clipped by 2 bases and J by 8 bases, with 15 bases between them. Germline V gene data show CDR1 as LNHNV and CDR2 as YYDKDF (reference sequence). CDR3 length: 15 residues.

The CDR3 DNA follows: TGTGCCTGGAGTGAGGGGTGGGGAAAACTGTTTTTT. This sequence encodes CAWSEGWGKLFF. This sequence joins TRBV30 and TRBJ1-4, with D tentatively TRBD1 (5 bases). CDR3 length: 12 amino acids. Germline-derived CDR1 and CDR2 are GTSNPN and SVGIG (reference sequence). The ends were cut back, 1 base at V and 10 bases at J, with 10 bases in the middle.

The gene calls are TRBV15 and TRBJ2-2; D call uncertain. The CDR3 runs 12 residues. Germline CDR1 LNHNV, CDR2 YYDKDF (reference sequence). V lost 5 bases, J lost 5 bases, and 6 bases lay in between. CDR3 sequence: CATSLTTGELFF. The CDR3 region has the DNA TGTGCCACCAGCTTAACGACCGGGGAGCTGTTTTTT.

The chain combines TRBV30 with TRBJ1-1, with D possibly matching TRBD1 (6 bases). The V gene lost 4 bases and the J gene lost 6 bases, with 18 bases spanning the gap. Germline loops: CDR1 GTSNPN, CDR2 SVGIG (reference sequence). The CDR3 runs 14 residues. The CDR3 coding sequence is TGTGCCTGGAATACTGGGGGGGCAAAAGCTGAAGCTTTCTTT. Translating gives CAWNTGGAKAEAFF.

The chain is built from TRBV4-2 and TRBJ1-1, with unresolved D. Germline-derived CDR1 and CDR2 are LGHNA and YNFKEQ. The CDR3 sequence is 14 residues long. The V end was cut by 3 bases, the J end by 1 base, with 9 bases between. CDR3: CASSHRPQNTEAFF. The CDR3 bases are TGTGCCAGCAGCCACCGTCCTCAGAACACTGAAGCTTTCTTT.

The rearrangement uses TRBV30 and TRBJ2-2; no reliable D call. The length of the CDR3 is 13 residues. Germline V gene data show CDR1 as GTSNPN and CDR2 as SVGIG (reference sequence). V lost 8 bases and J lost 6, with 16 bases in between. The CDR3 here is CARSFDRAGELFF. The CDR3 DNA reads as TGTGCCCGCTCCTTCGACCGGGCCGGGGAGCTGTTTTTT.

The J gene is TRBJ1-1, the V gene TRBV5-1; D unclear. The CDR3 loop spans 13 amino acids. V lost 7 bases, J lost 2 bases, and 12 bases lay in between. Germline values: CDR1 SGHRS, CDR2 YFSETQ. The CDR3 protein is CASHPTVNTEAFF. For the CDR3, the DNA is TGCGCCAGCCACCCCACGGTTAACACTGAAGCTTTCTTT. Together with reference TRBV5-1 and TRBJ1-1, the CDR3 gives the full variable domain: KAGVTQTPRYLIKTRGQQVTLSCSPISGHRSVSWYQQTPGQGLQFLFEYFSETQRNKGNFPGRFSGRQFSNSRSEMNVSTLELGDSALYLCASHPTVNTEAFFGQGTRLTVV.

In this sample, this clone turned up a few times. This rearrangement joins TRBV27 to TRBJ2-2; no clear D. CDR1 MNHEY and CDR2 SMNVEV come from the germline V gene (reference sequence). V gave up 0 bases and J gave up 7 bases, with 9 bases separating them. This CDR3 spans 14 amino acids. The CDR3 bases are TGTGCCAGCAGTTTATCGAATTGGGGCGGGGAGCTGTTTTTT. This sequence encodes CASSLSNWGGELFF.

This chain connects TRBV28 to TRBJ2-7, with D possibly TRBD2 on 5 matching bases. CDR1 is MDHEN, CDR2 SYDVKM, per germline. CDR3 length: 16 residues. V lost 5 bases to trimming and J lost 0 bases, with 17 bases between them. CDR3 sequence: CASSPHGLPSSYEQYF. In nucleotides, the CDR3 is TGTGCCAGCAGTCCCCACGGACTCCCTAGCTCCTACGAGCAGTACTTC.

This rearrangement joins TRBV27 to TRBJ2-1, with 10 bases that match TRBD2. Germline V gene sequence: CDR1 MNHEY, CDR2 SMNVEV (reference sequence). J gave up 7 bases and V 5 bases, and 11 bases lay outside the gene matches. The CDR3 spans 16 residues. The CDR3 loop is CASSLSSGRRSNEQFF. DNA for the CDR3: TGTGCCAGCAGTCTCTCTAGCGGGAGAAGGTCAAATGAGCAGTTCTTC.

The chain carries TRBV5-1 and TRBJ1-1; perhaps TRBD1 as D (5 bases). Germline V lookup: CDR1 SGHRS, CDR2 YFSETQ. V was shortened by 6 bases and J by 3 bases, with 12 bases between the two germline ends. The CDR3 length is 13 residues. CDR3 coding DNA: TGCGCCAGCACCGTCGGGGACGACACTGAAGCTTTCTTT. Its protein is CASTVGDDTEAFF. Full variable domain (outside the CDR3, taken from reference TRBV5-1 and TRBJ1-1): KAGVTQTPRYLIKTRGQQVTLSCSPISGHRSVSWYQQTPGQGLQFLFEYFSETQRNKGNFPGRFSGRQFSNSRSEMNVSTLELGDSALYLCASTVGDDTEAFFGQGTRLTVV.

This chain joins TRBV29-1 and TRBJ2-1, with 8 positions matching TRBD1. J gave up 5 bases and V 8 bases, and 11 bases lay outside the gene matches. Germline values: CDR1 SQVTM, CDR2 ANQGSEA. The CDR3 consists of 14 residues. The CDR3 DNA is TGCAGCACCGACCGACAGGGGATCAACAATGAGCAGTTCTTC. As protein: CSTDRQGINNEQFF.

The table lists this clone with a count of one. V and J are TRBV7-2 and TRBJ2-1; D is uncertain. This CDR3 has 15 amino acids. V dropped 7 bases and J dropped 8 bases, with 21 bases sitting between them. CDR1 SGHTA and CDR2 FQGNSA come from the germline V gene. CDR3 in amino acids: CASTLGPHRGHEQFF. The CDR3 region has the DNA TGTGCCAGCACCCTCGGACCGCACCGTGGCCATGAGCAGTTCTTC.

CDR3 DNA sequence: TGCGCCAGCAGCTCAGGGACAGGACGAGATACGCAGTATTTT. It codes for CASSSGTGRDTQYF. The genes are TRBV5-1 and TRBJ2-3; 8 nucleotides line up with TRBD1. CDR1 is SGHRS, CDR2 YFSETQ, per germline. The junction had 5 bases not matched to a gene; V was cut back by 3 bases and J by 5 bases. The CDR3 loop spans 14 amino acids.

This chain uses TRBV30 with TRBJ2-7; D is uncertain. CDR3 length: 13 residues. Germline CDR1 is GTSNPN and CDR2 is SVGIG (reference sequence). V lost 1 base to trimming and J lost 2 bases, with 9 bases between them. CDR3 amino acids: CAWSAGPTYEQYF. The CDR3 bases are TGTGCCTGGAGTGCCGGGCCGACCTACGAGCAGTACTTC.

This chain links TRBV30 with TRBJ2-5, with D perhaps TRBD2 (5 bases). Deletions cut 2 bases from V and 3 bases from J, with 7 bases between. This CDR3 spans 12 amino acids. Germline assignment: CDR1 GTSNPN and CDR2 SVGIG (reference sequence). This CDR3 reads CAWSFSEETQYF. The CDR3 nucleotides read TGTGCCTGGAGTTTTAGCGAAGAGACCCAGTACTTC. The entire variable domain, with the rest obtained from reference TRBV30 and TRBJ2-5, is as follows: SQTIHQWPATLVQPVGSPLSLECTVEGTSNPNLYWYRQAAGRGLQLLFYSVGIGQISSEVPQNLSASRPQDRQFILSSKKLLLSDSGFYLCAWSFSEETQYFGPGTRLLVL.

This clone has a handful of counts. The gene calls are TRBV29-1 and TRBJ2-1, with D possibly matching TRBD2 (5 bases). V was pared by 3 bases and J by 0 bases, with 9 bases between. Germline V lookup: CDR1 SQVTM, CDR2 ANQGSEA. The CDR3 is 14 amino acids. The CDR3 nucleotides read TGCAGCGTTGACAGAGCGGCCTCCTACAATGAGCAGTTCTTC. The encoded protein is CSVDRAASYNEQFF.

The sample holds a few counts of this clone. This sequence joins TRBV6-6 and TRBJ2-1; D is perhaps TRBD2 (6 bases). Trimming removed 5 bases at V and 5 bases at J, with 19 bases between. Germline V gene lookup returns CDR1 MNHNY and CDR2 SVGAGI (reference sequence). The CDR3 runs 16 residues. The CDR3 coding sequence is TGTGCCAGCAGTCATCAAGGACTACCGAAAGACAATGAGCAGTTCTTC. Its translation: CASSHQGLPKDNEQFF.

The rearrangement uses TRBV6-5 and TRBJ1-2; the match to TRBD1 covers 9 bases. Germline lookup yields CDR1 MNHEY and CDR2 SVGAGI. The CDR3 totals 14 residues. The junction had 10 bases not matched to a gene; V was cut back by 6 bases and J by 8 bases. Here the CDR3 reads CASRWDRAAGGYTF. The CDR3 coding sequence is TGTGCCAGCAGATGGGACAGGGCCGCGGGAGGCTACACCTTC.

Only a few counts were recorded for this clone. The gene calls are TRBV5-1 and TRBJ2-2; no firm D call. This CDR3 region has 12 residues. CDR1 is SGHRS, CDR2 YFSETQ, per germline. V was cut by 5 bases and J by 4 bases, with 6 bases left in between. This CDR3 is CASSMGTGELFF. Here the CDR3 DNA reads TGCGCCAGCAGTATGGGCACCGGGGAGCTGTTTTTT.

This rearrangement joins TRBV6-4 to TRBJ1-2, with D possibly being TRBD1 (5 bases). The CDR3 extends over 14 amino acids. Germline values: CDR1 MRHNA, CDR2 SNTAGT. Trimming removed 7 bases from V and 6 bases from J, with 18 bases in between. CDR3 loop: CASTHVAGSHGYTF. The CDR3 coding sequence is TGTGCCAGCACCCATGTGGCAGGGTCGCATGGCTACACCTTC.

This clone was seen only once. V gene TRBV30 combines with J gene TRBJ1-4; D might be TRBD1 (5 bases). Trimming cost V 1 base and J 6 bases, with 9 bases left between them. The CDR3 sequence is 13 residues long. Germline V gene lookup returns CDR1 GTSNPN and CDR2 SVGIG (reference sequence). This CDR3 is CAWSGQMDEKLFF. In nucleotides, the CDR3 is TGTGCCTGGAGTGGACAGATGGATGAAAAACTGTTTTTT.

The V call is TRBV4-1, the J call TRBJ2-4; D gene ambiguous. Trimming removed 5 bases from V and 0 bases from J, with 11 bases in between. CDR1 is MGHRA, CDR2 YSYEKL, per germline. CDR3 size: 15 residues. The CDR3 loop reads CASSSLKQAKNIQYF. DNA of the CDR3: TGCGCCAGCAGCTCACTCAAGCAAGCCAAAAACATTCAGTACTTC.